These 16 T cell receptor beta chains came from one sample sequenced in a study of beta chain features in type 1 diabetes. Isolated RNA was reverse transcribed in full, so expressed TCRB transcripts were sequenced. The repertoire was sequenced with immunoSEQ multiplex PCR; TCRdb's copy has only in-frame clones and lacks some. The sample holds about 930,000 clones, under 20% seen once. The specimen was naive CD4+ T cells from blood. The source is a woman under 30 in good health.

This clone was seen a few times. The sample carries other DNA sequences with the same CDR3. J is TRBJ2-1 and V is TRBV7-2; the match to TRBD2 covers 9 bases. Germline V lookup: CDR1 SGHTA, CDR2 FQGNSA. Trimming took 3 bases from V and 4 from J; bases not matched to a gene: 4. The CDR3 totals 15 residues. The CDR3: CASSLTSGRYNEQFF. CDR3 DNA: TGTGCCAGCAGCTTGACTAGCGGAAGGTACAATGAGCAGTTCTTC.

The V gene is TRBV11-2, the J gene TRBJ2-1; D call uncertain. Per germline, CDR1 SGHAT and CDR2 FQNNGV. Trimming left V 3 bases short and J 7 bases short, with 7 bases between. The CDR3 totals 12 residues. CDR3: CASSFLDNEQFF. The CDR3 DNA reads as TGTGCCAGCAGCTTTTTAGATAATGAGCAGTTCTTC. Supplemented by reference TRBV11-2 and TRBJ2-1, the full variable domain reads EAGVAQSPRYKIIEKRQSVAFWCNPISGHATLYWYQQILGQGPKLLIQFQNNGVVDDSQLPKDRFSAERLKGVDSTLKIQPAKLEDSAVYLCASSFLDNEQFFGPGTRLTVL.

In its sample, this clone was seen a few times. This sequence joins TRBV21-1 and TRBJ2-7; TRBD2, the table's D call, was not compared with the DNA. TRBV21-1 is marked as a pseudogene. CDR3 size: 13 residues. CDR3 sequence reads: CARWSGRRYWQYF. The CDR3 nucleotides read TGTGCCAGATGGAGCGGTCGGAGATACTGGCAGTACTTC.

V usage is TRBV18 and J usage is TRBJ1-1; D is possibly TRBD1 (5 bases). V was cut by 4 bases and J by 2 bases, with 8 bases left in between. The CDR3 spans 13 residues. Per the germline V gene, CDR1 is KGHSH and CDR2 is LQKENI. CDR3 sequence (DNA): TGTGCCAGCTCACACGACAGTAACACTGAAGCTTTCTTT. Its protein product is CASSHDSNTEAFF. Complete variable domain (other parts from reference TRBV18 and TRBJ1-1): NAGVMQNPRHLVRRRGQEARLRCSPMKGHSHVYWYRQLPEEGLKFMVYLQKENIIDESGMPKERFSAEFPKEGPSILRIQQVVRGDSAAYFCASSHDSNTEAFFGQGTRLTVV.

The table lists this clone with a few counts. The chain has TRBV4-1 and TRBJ1-2; a weak D match, TRBD1 (6 bases). In germline, CDR1 is MGHRA, CDR2 YSYEKL. The CDR3 totals 16 residues. V was pared by 0 bases and J by 6 bases, with 17 bases between. The CDR3 reads CASSQDPQGRRHGYTF. CDR3 coding DNA: TGCGCCAGCAGCCAAGATCCTCAGGGGCGCCGGCATGGCTACACCTTC.

This clone was seen a few times. The chain links TRBV10-3 to TRBJ2-5, with 7 bases fitting TRBD1. Looked up from germline, CDR1 is ENHRY and CDR2 is SYGVKD. CDR3 length equals 13 residues. The V segment lost 9 bases and the J segment 5 bases; nucleotides outside the gene matches: 9. The CDR3 DNA follows: TGTGCCATGATGAGGGGGCCGGGGGAGACCCAGTACTTC. Its translation: CAMMRGPGETQYF.

This clone has more than one count but fewer than ten. This chain links TRBV7-8 with TRBJ2-7, with 11 bases that match TRBD2. V trimming: 3 bases; J trimming: 3 bases; junction bases outside the gene matches: 1. CDR1 and CDR2 (germline): SGHVS, FQNEAQ. The CDR3 is made up of 14 amino acids. The CDR3 loop is CASSLGLADYEQYF. The CDR3 nucleotides are TGTGCCAGCAGCTTGGGACTAGCGGACTACGAGCAGTACTTC.

The chain links TRBV9 to TRBJ1-5; no definite D call. There are 14 residues in the CDR3. Germline V gene lookup returns CDR1 SGDLS and CDR2 YYNGEE. V lost 2 bases and J 0 bases, leaving 6 bases between the germline ends. In DNA, the CDR3 is TGTGCCAGCAGCGTTGGGTTTAGCAATCAGCCCCAGCATTTT. It specifies CASSVGFSNQPQHF.

This chain joins TRBV4-3 and TRBJ2-3, with 7 bases fitting TRBD1. With V trimmed by 0 bases and J by 7 bases, 19 bases remained unmatched. Germline V gene sequence: CDR1 LGHNA, CDR2 YSLEER. The CDR3 totals 19 residues. CDR3 nucleotides: TGCGCCAGCAGCCAAGAGCCCCGAACAGGACAGGATATGATTCATACGCAGTATTTT. Translated: CASSQEPRTGQDMIHTQYF.

The chain employs TRBV7-9 and TRBJ1-5; D unresolved. Per germline, CDR1 SEHNR and CDR2 FQNEAQ (reference sequence). Trimming cost V 1 base and J 4 bases, with 8 bases left between them. This CDR3 contains 14 residues. The CDR3 DNA follows: TGTGCCAGCAGCTTAGTCGGTGGGAATCAGCCCCAGCATTTT. This translates into CASSLVGGNQPQHF. Complete variable domain (other parts from reference TRBV7-9 and TRBJ1-5): DTGVSQNPRHKITKRGQNVTFRCDPISEHNRLYWYRQTLGQGPEFLTYFQNEAQLEKSRLLSDRFSAERPKGSFSTLEIQRTEQGDSAMYLCASSLVGGNQPQHFGDGTRLSIL.

The chain employs TRBV18 and TRBJ2-4, with 7 nucleotides matching TRBD1. There are 14 residues in the CDR3. With V trimmed by 4 bases and J by 8 bases, 8 bases remained unmatched. The V gene's germline CDR1 is KGHSH and CDR2 LQKENI. The CDR3 DNA reads as TGTGCCAGCTCACGGGGACAGAATGGAGACATTCAGTACTTC. Encoded protein: CASSRGQNGDIQYF.

The chain combines TRBV6-6 with TRBJ2-1; possibly TRBD1 or TRBD2 for D (5 bases each). The CDR3 loop spans 16 amino acids. With 6 bases removed from V and 5 bases from J, the gap between germline ends came to 20 bases. Germline V gene data show CDR1 as MNHNY and CDR2 as SVGAGI (reference sequence). CDR3 loop: CASSQTISGDHNEQFF. The CDR3 DNA is TGTGCCAGCAGCCAAACTATTAGTGGGGACCACAATGAGCAGTTCTTC.

The genes are TRBV6-1 and TRBJ2-7; 9 nucleotides agree with TRBD1. Germline lookup yields CDR1 MNHNS and CDR2 SASEGT. J was trimmed by 4 bases and V by 4 bases; bases with no gene match: 8. This CDR3 contains 15 residues. This CDR3 is CASSGPGTGLYEQYF. CDR3 nucleotide sequence: TGTGCCAGCAGTGGGCCCGGGACAGGGTTATACGAGCAGTACTTC.

This clone has a handful of counts. V usage is TRBV6-5 and J usage is TRBJ2-1, with 9 bases that match TRBD2. Germline V gives CDR1 MNHEY, CDR2 SVGAGI. The V and J ends lost 7 bases and 4 bases, in that order; junction bases with no gene match: 2. This CDR3 spans 13 amino acids. CDR3 loop: CASMLAGYNEQFF. The CDR3 nucleotides are TGTGCCAGCATGCTAGCGGGATACAATGAGCAGTTCTTC.

V is TRBV6-5 and J is TRBJ2-1, with 11 bases identical to TRBD2. CDR3 length equals 15 residues. Germline V gene data show CDR1 as MNHEY and CDR2 as SVGAGI. Germline trimming cut 6 bases from V and 4 bases from J; bases unmatched to any gene: 5. This CDR3 reads CASSPGLAVYNEQFF. DNA of the CDR3: TGTGCCAGCAGCCCGGGACTAGCGGTTTACAATGAGCAGTTCTTC.

The rearrangement uses TRBV7-3 and TRBJ2-5; 8 bases are shared with TRBD1. V trimming: 5 bases; J trimming: 1 base; junction bases outside the gene matches: 9. This CDR3 is 16 amino acids long. The germline gives CDR1 SGHTA, CDR2 FQGTGA. CDR3 residues: CASSAEDRGAQETQYF. The CDR3 nucleotides read TGTGCCAGCAGCGCTGAAGACAGGGGAGCCCAAGAGACCCAGTACTTC.